These T cell receptor beta chains were read from a single sample in a study of blood T cell repertoires in COVID-19. TCRdb's table, derived via immunoSEQ multiplex PCR, lists solely in-frame clones and lacks some. Found here are approximately 83,000 clones, around 90% of them singletons; the top ten hold 7.3%. The specimen was peripheral blood. All receptors derive from a man between 65 and 79 years old with acute or convalescent COVID-19. Both conserved end residues are part of each CDR3. The D gene is left open where the match is weak. Only some rows state a clone size, as once, few, many or a class for expanded clones.

CDR3nt,CDR3aa,j_gene,abundance,v_gene,d_gene
TGTGCCAGTAGTAGCACAGGGGGCGCGCCCTACGAGCAGTACTTC,CASSSTGGAPYEQYF,TRBJ2-7,-,TRBV19,TRBD1
TGTGCCAGCAGCCTAAACAGGGGAGTCTCCTACAATGAGCAGTTCTTC,CASSLNRGVSYNEQFF,TRBJ2-1,once,TRBV27,TRBD1
TGTGCCAGCAGTTTTAGCGGGAGAACCGGGGAGCTGTTTTTT,CASSFSGRTGELFF,TRBJ2-2,-,TRBV28,TRBD2
TGTGCCAGCAGTTCAAGGGACAGGGTGATTGGCTACACCTTC,CASSSRDRVIGYTF,TRBJ1-2,-,TRBV6-2/TRBV6-3,TRBD1
TGTGCCAGCAGCCAGGAGACAGTGAACACTGAAGCTTTCTTT,CASSQETVNTEAFF,TRBJ1-1,-,TRBV3-1/TRBV3-2,-
TGTGCCAGCAGCTTGAACGTACTAGCCAAAAACATTCAGTACTTC,CASSLNVLAKNIQYF,TRBJ2-4,-,TRBV7-2,-
TGCGCCAGCAGCCAAGATCGAGGCAACTACGAGCAGTACTTC,CASSQDRGNYEQYF,TRBJ2-7,-,TRBV4-3,-
TGTGCCAGCAGCTTAGATATCGAGCGGGTGAACACTGAAGCTTTCTTT,CASSLDIERVNTEAFF,TRBJ1-1,-,TRBV11-2,-
TGTGCCATGCAGGCTGGCGGGACGTACACAGATACGCAGTATTTT,CAMQAGGTYTDTQYF,TRBJ2-3,-,TRBV7-9,-
TGTGCCATCAGTTCGGACAGCTATGGCTACACCTTC,CAISSDSYGYTF,TRBJ1-2,-,TRBV10-3,-
TGTGCCAGCAGCGAGGGACAGGCCCCCAATCAGCCCCAGCATTTT,CASSEGQAPNQPQHF,TRBJ1-5,-,TRBV5-8,TRBD1
TGTGCCAGCAGCCGTAGGGCAGGGTTGACTGAAGCTTTCTTT,CASSRRAGLTEAFF,TRBJ1-1,-,TRBV9,-
TGTGCCAGCACACCTACGGGGGGGAATTCAGATACGCAGTATTTT,CASTPTGGNSDTQYF,TRBJ2-3,large,TRBV28,TRBD2
TGTGCCAGCAGCTTATGGCTAGCGGGTAGCACAGATACGCAGTATTTT,CASSLWLAGSTDTQYF,TRBJ2-3,-,TRBV7-9,TRBD2
TGTGCCAGCAGCTTAGGGGGGGTGTTCTACAATGAGCAGTTCTTC,CASSLGGVFYNEQFF,TRBJ2-1,-,TRBV7-2,-
TGCAGTGCTAGTCAGGTGGGCAGGGCTGGAAACACCATATATTTT,CSASQVGRAGNTIYF,TRBJ1-3,-,TRBV20-1,-
TGTGCCAGCAGTTCCCTGCGGCGGGAAGGTACCTACGAGCAGTACTTC,CASSSLRREGTYEQYF,TRBJ2-7,-,TRBV28,-
TGTGCCAGCAGCCCCGAAGACAGGGACGTGCACGAGCAGTACTTC,CASSPEDRDVHEQYF,TRBJ2-7,-,TRBV3-1/TRBV3-2,TRBD1
TGTGCCAGTAGGGCCGAGGAGGGGCTCACCTACGAGCAGTACTTC,CASRAEEGLTYEQYF,TRBJ2-7,-,TRBV19,-
TGTGCCAGCAGCCCTGAAGGGGGACAGGGGCCTTACTTC,CASSPEGGQGPYF,TRBJ2-7,few,TRBV21-1,-
TGTGCCAGTAGGCGGACAGGGGGACCCTACGAGCAGTACTTC,CASRRTGGPYEQYF,TRBJ2-7,few,TRBV19,TRBD1
TGTGCCAGCAGCTTAGCGCGGGGGAGAAACATTCAGTACTTC,CASSLARGRNIQYF,TRBJ2-4,-,TRBV7-2,TRBD2
TGTGCCAGCAGTCGGACAGGGAGTCAGCCCCAGCATTTT,CASSRTGSQPQHF,TRBJ1-5,-,TRBV12-3/TRBV12-4,TRBD1
TGTGCCAGCACTCCGGGACAGGGAAACATTCAGTACTTC,CASTPGQGNIQYF,TRBJ2-4,few,TRBV12-3/TRBV12-4,TRBD1
TGTGCCAGCAGCAAAGAGTTCAGAAGACTAGCGGGAGATGAGTACGAGCAGTACTTC,CASSKEFRRLAGDEYEQYF,TRBJ2-7,-,TRBV21-1,-
TGTGCCAGTAGTATGAGGGGGATCGCAGATACGCAGTATTTT,CASSMRGIADTQYF,TRBJ2-3,-,TRBV19,-
TGTGCCAGCTCACCAACCGGGACAGGGGGCAATCAGCCCCAGCATTTT,CASSPTGTGGNQPQHF,TRBJ1-5,-,TRBV18,TRBD1
TGTGCCAGCAACACACAGAAGAGCTCCTACAATGAGCAGTTCTTC,CASNTQKSSYNEQFF,TRBJ2-1,-,TRBV7-2,-
TGTGCCAGCAGCTCAGGACAGCCGGCCGTGGAGACCCTCCACTTT,CASSSGQPAVETLHF,TRBJ1-6,few,TRBV7-2,-
TGTGCCAGCAGCCCGATAGACTCTAATGAAAAACTGTTTTTT,CASSPIDSNEKLFF,TRBJ1-4,-,TRBV7-9,-
TGCGCCAGCAGCTTGGGACTAGCGGGAAACACCGGGGAGCTGTTTTTT,CASSLGLAGNTGELFF,TRBJ2-2,-,TRBV5-1,TRBD2
TGTGCCAGTAGTACTCAGGGCGACAATGAGCAGTTCTTC,CASSTQGDNEQFF,TRBJ2-1,-,TRBV19,-
TGTGCCAGCAGTTCTTTCTACGAGCAGTACTTC,CASSSFYEQYF,TRBJ2-7,-,TRBV6-5,-
TGCGCCAGCAGCCAAGTTCTGGTAGCTGAAAAACTGTTTTTT,CASSQVLVAEKLFF,TRBJ1-4,-,TRBV4-1,-
TGTGCCAGCAGGGCAGGGATAAATGAAAAACTGTTTTTT,CASRAGINEKLFF,TRBJ1-4,-,TRBV5-4,-
TGCGCCAGCAGCCAAGAAGGACAGGGAGGGCAGCCCCAGCATTTT,CASSQEGQGGQPQHF,TRBJ1-5,-,TRBV4-1,TRBD1
TGTGCCAGCAGCTTACTAGGGGCTGGCGATACGCAGTATTTT,CASSLLGAGDTQYF,TRBJ2-3,-,TRBV11-2,-
TGTGCCAGCAGCCCCAGACAGGGCGGCTATGGCTACACCTTC,CASSPRQGGYGYTF,TRBJ1-2,few,TRBV9,TRBD1
TGTGCCAGCAGTTACTCAGCGGGAACCTCCTACGAGCAGTACTTC,CASSYSAGTSYEQYF,TRBJ2-7,-,TRBV6-5,TRBD2
TGTGCCAGCAGCCGCGGGGAGGATAATGAGCAGTTCTTC,CASSRGEDNEQFF,TRBJ2-1,-,TRBV6-5,-
TGTGCCAGCAGCTTGGGACTGGTCCGGAACACTGAAGCTTTCTTT,CASSLGLVRNTEAFF,TRBJ1-1,once,TRBV5-4,-